The 5 T cell receptor beta chains given below trace back to one sample, sequenced in a study of neoadjuvant anti-PD-1 for oral cavity cancer. TCRdb's table, derived via immunoSEQ multiplex PCR, lists solely in-frame clones and lacks some. This table holds 75,000 or so clones, 70% to 85% found once. The sequencing used PBMCs, collected before nivolumab (anti-PD-1) treatment. Receptors were obtained from a person aged 40 to 85 with oral cavity squamous cell carcinoma.

The chain is built from TRBV29-1 and TRBJ2-2, with D perhaps TRBD1 or TRBD2 (5 bases each). The CDR3 is 14 residues long. Germline CDR1 and CDR2: SQVTM and ANQGSEA. V was cut by 5 bases and J by 2 bases, with 12 bases left in between. CDR3 in amino acids: CSVSGTINTGELFF. In DNA, the CDR3 is TGCAGCGTTTCCGGGACCATAAACACCGGGGAGCTGTTTTTT.

The V gene is TRBV30, the J gene TRBJ2-7; tentative D call: TRBD2 (5 bases). Between the trimmed V and J ends, which lost 1 base and 2 bases, there was a span of 12 bases. CDR1 and CDR2 (germline): GTSNPN, SVGIG (reference sequence). There are 14 residues in the CDR3. The CDR3 reads CAWSDTRKTYEQYF. Written as DNA, the CDR3 is TGTGCCTGGAGTGACACTAGGAAGACCTACGAGCAGTACTTC.

The chain is built from TRBV5-1 and TRBJ2-1, with TRBD2 identical over 7 bases. Germline CDR1 SGHRS, CDR2 YFSETQ. CDR3 size: 16 residues. The V gene end was trimmed by 3 bases and the J gene end by 7 bases; junction bases not matched to a gene: 13. The CDR3 reads CASSSLGAGDLNEQFF. The CDR3 coding sequence is TGCGCCAGCAGCTCCCTTGGCGCGGGAGATTTGAATGAGCAGTTCTTC.

The chain combines TRBV2 with TRBJ2-5; 7 bases map to TRBD2. The ends lost 5 bases at V and 5 bases at J; junction bases unmatched: 14. The CDR3 is 16 amino acids. Germline values: CDR1 SNHLY, CDR2 FYNNEI. The CDR3 bases are TGTGCCAGCAGTCTGACTCGGGGCGGGAGCACGGAGACCCAGTACTTC. It codes for CASSLTRGGSTETQYF.

V and J are TRBV7-6 and TRBJ1-5; possibly TRBD1 for D (5 bases). The CDR3 spans 15 residues. The germline V gene encodes CDR1 SGHVS and CDR2 FNYEAQ. V was pared by 1 base and J by 7 bases, with 14 bases between. CDR3: CASSLDAGFGQPQHF. The CDR3 region has the DNA TGTGCCAGCAGCTTAGATGCAGGGTTTGGGCAGCCCCAGCATTTT.